This T cell receptor beta chain was profiled in a study of T cell responses to AZD1222 COVID-19 vaccine. TCRdb's copy holds only in-frame clones and misses some; the assay was immunoSEQ multiplex PCR. The table includes some 120,000 clones, roughly 90% detected once. This CDR3 contains 14 residues. Trimming cost V 0 bases and J 4 bases, with 8 bases left between them. The germline V gene has CDR1 SGHRS and CDR2 YFSETQ. Sequences were derived from peripheral blood, sampled 28 days after the second dose of the MenACWY control vaccine. The clonotype comes from an adult who received the MenACWY meningococcal vaccine as a control. The chain uses TRBV5-1 and TRBJ2-1, with D possibly being TRBD1 (6 bases). CDR3 in amino acids: CASSLGQGYNEQFF. As DNA, the CDR3 is TGCGCCAGCAGCTTGGGGCAGGGGTACAATGAGCAGTTCTTC.